The TCR beta chain described here comes from a study of T cell responses to AZD1222 COVID-19 vaccine. Study findings and constraints: Repertoire samples came only from after the peak T cell response.

In the case of this clone: Its antigen is not known.

Germline CDR1 and CDR2: MNHEY and SVGAGI. The CDR3 is 15 amino acids. V was cut by 5 bases and J by 6 bases, with 17 bases left in between. The protocol was immunoSEQ multiplex PCR, while the TCRdb copy is restricted to in-frame clones and leaves out a portion. This sample has about 110,000 clones, with approximately 92% found just once. The TCR was taken from an adult who received the AZD1222 COVID-19 vaccine. The chain has TRBV6-5 and TRBJ1-5; TRBD1 might be the D (6 bases). The material was peripheral blood, obtained 28 days after the second AZD1222 dose. This CDR3 reads CASSRDNTGGQPQHF. CDR3 coding DNA: TGTGCCAGCAGTCGGGACAATACCGGGGGTCAGCCCCAGCATTTT.